The 25 T cell receptor beta chains below all came from one sample that was sequenced in a study of radiotherapy plus CTLA-4 blockade in lung cancer. Only in-frame clones appear in the TCRdb table, and some are missing; sequencing was by immunoSEQ multiplex PCR. The table records 120,000 or so clones, 75% to 80% of them present only once. This specimen consisted of peripheral blood, obtained from a patient treated with radiotherapy plus ipilimumab. The receptors come from a human donor with non-small cell lung cancer who had a partial response to radiotherapy plus ipilimumab.

V usage is TRBV29-1 and J usage is TRBJ2-1, with 9 nucleotides matching TRBD2. CDR3 size: 13 residues. The germline gives CDR1 SQVTM, CDR2 ANQGSEA. Trimming cost V 7 bases and J 5 bases; bases outside gene matches: 6. The CDR3 DNA reads as TGCAGCGGCCGCGGGAGGGCACACAATGAGCAGTTCTTC. Amino acids: CSGRGRAHNEQFF.

This chain joins TRBV2 and TRBJ2-1; a weak D match, TRBD2 (5 bases). This CDR3 comprises 15 residues. The germline CDR1 and CDR2 sequences are SNHLY and FYNNEI. V lost 2 bases and J lost 0, with 8 bases in between. CDR3 DNA: TGTGCCAGCAGTGAAATGGGGAGCTCCTACAATGAGCAGTTCTTC. Its protein product is CASSEMGSSYNEQFF.

The chain recombines TRBV4-1 with TRBJ1-4; D gene unclear. Trimming cost V 4 bases and J 3 bases, with 12 bases left between them. This CDR3 has 15 residues. Germline values: CDR1 MGHRA, CDR2 YSYEKL. The CDR3 sequence: CASSPQVVANEKLFF. The CDR3 nucleotides read TGCGCCAGCAGCCCCCAGGTGGTTGCTAATGAAAAACTGTTTTTT.

This sequence joins TRBV5-4 and TRBJ2-5; TRBD1 aligns across 9 bases. CDR3 length equals 16 residues. Germline values: CDR1 SGHNT, CDR2 YYREEE (reference sequence). V lost 3 bases and J lost 5; bases outside the gene matches: 11. The CDR3 is CASSWGSQGAVETQYF. The DNA of the CDR3 is TGTGCCAGCAGCTGGGGGTCACAGGGGGCAGTGGAGACCCAGTACTTC. The full variable domain, completed using reference TRBV5-4 and TRBJ2-5, is ETGVTQSPTHLIKTRGQQVTLRCSSQSGHNTVSWYQQALGQGPQFIFQYYREEENGRGNFPPRFSGLQFPNYSSELNVNALELDDSALYLCASSWGSQGAVETQYFGPGTRLLVL.

The chain recombines TRBV6-5 with TRBJ2-2, with D maybe TRBD2 (5 bases). This CDR3 has 14 amino acids. Between the trimmed V and J ends, which lost 4 bases and 4 bases, there was a span of 10 bases. CDR1 MNHEY and CDR2 SVGAGI come from the germline V gene. The CDR3 DNA sequence: TGTGCCAGCAGTTTTTCACGGGGCACCGGGGAGCTGTTTTTT. Amino acid sequence: CASSFSRGTGELFF.

This rearrangement joins TRBV6-5 to TRBJ2-7; TRBD1 aligns across 9 bases. With 2 bases clipped from V and 3 bases from J, the junction kept 5 bases outside the gene matches. Germline V lookup: CDR1 MNHEY, CDR2 SVGAGI. The CDR3 is made up of 15 amino acids. DNA for the CDR3: TGTGCCAGCAGTTACGCGACAGGGGGAGTCTACGAGCAGTACGTC. The encoded protein is CASSYATGGVYEQYV.

V usage is TRBV10-3 and J usage is TRBJ1-2; D remains ambiguous. V lost 3 bases to trimming and J lost 4 bases, with 15 bases between them. The CDR3 spans 15 residues. Per the germline V gene, CDR1 is ENHRY and CDR2 is SYGVKD. This CDR3 is CAISDTRTGSYGYTF. The CDR3 nucleotides read TGTGCCATCAGTGATACACGGACGGGGAGCTATGGCTACACCTTC.

The chain uses TRBV11-2 and TRBJ1-1; possibly TRBD1 for D (5 bases). Trimming removed 5 bases at V and 9 bases at J, with 10 bases between. The CDR3 is 11 residues long. The germline CDR1 and CDR2 sequences are SGHAT and FQNNGV. The CDR3 spells CASSAGRKAFF. CDR3 in DNA: TGTGCCAGCAGCGCGGGACGAAAAGCTTTCTTT.

CDR3 bases: TGCGCCAGCAGCTTGGCCTCGGATACGCAGTATTTT. Its translation: CASSLASDTQYF. The gene calls are TRBV5-1 and TRBJ2-3; the D is unclear. Per the germline V gene, CDR1 is SGHRS and CDR2 is YFSETQ. This CDR3 has 12 residues. Deletions cut 0 bases from V and 6 bases from J, with 5 bases between.

The chain recombines TRBV4-2 with TRBJ2-7; D is undetermined. The CDR3 extends over 13 amino acids. Germline V gene sequence: CDR1 LGHNA, CDR2 YNFKEQ. V lost 0 bases, J lost 3 bases, and 6 bases lay in between. The CDR3 nucleotides read TGTGCCAGCAGCCAAGACCTAGGCTACGAGCAGTACTTC. Translation: CASSQDLGYEQYF.

The chain has TRBV25-1 and TRBJ1-2; 8 positions match TRBD1. The germline CDR1 and CDR2 sequences are MGHDK and SYGVNS. Losses at the gene ends were 6 bases for V and 7 bases for J; bases not matched to a gene: 4. CDR3 length equals 12 residues. In DNA form, the CDR3 reads TGTGCCAGCAGGAGGACAGGGAGTGGCTACACCTTC. Its translation: CASRRTGSGYTF.

The rearrangement joins TRBV7-4 to TRBJ2-7, with unresolved D. The CDR3 consists of 17 residues. In germline, CDR1 is SGHVT, CDR2 SQSDAQ. Trimming took off 7 bases at V and 2 bases at J, with 24 bases between the two ends. DNA for the CDR3: TGTGCCAGCAACCTTCCCCGCCGACGACTGTGGGCCTACGAGCAGTACTTC. Residues: CASNLPRRRLWAYEQYF.

This rearrangement joins TRBV15 to TRBJ1-1, with D unclear. The CDR3 spans 12 residues. Trimming removed 3 bases from V and 11 bases from J, with 13 bases in between. Germline CDR1 is LNHNV and CDR2 is YYDKDF (reference sequence). The CDR3 region is CATSSSRFGAFF. The CDR3 coding sequence is TGTGCCACCAGCAGCTCGAGGTTTGGGGCTTTCTTT.

This CDR3 is CASSDTGMDTQYF. As DNA, the CDR3 is TGTGCCAGCAGTGATACAGGAATGGATACGCAGTATTTT. This rearrangement joins TRBV9 to TRBJ2-3, with D possibly TRBD1 on 5 matching bases. V was trimmed by 5 bases and J by 6 bases, leaving 13 bases between them. The germline V gene encodes CDR1 SGDLS and CDR2 YYNGEE. The CDR3 extends over 13 amino acids.

This clone was detected once. V usage is TRBV5-1 and J usage is TRBJ2-1; 12 nucleotides match TRBD2. J lost 5 bases, V lost 0 bases, and 3 bases had no gene match. The CDR3 is 16 residues long. Per germline, CDR1 SGHRS and CDR2 YFSETQ. In DNA form, the CDR3 reads TGCGCCAGCAGCTTGGGGACTAGCGGGACTCACAATGAGCAGTTCTTC. Its protein is CASSLGTSGTHNEQFF.

J is TRBJ2-7 and V is TRBV18; D possibly corresponds to TRBD1 (6 bases). The CDR3 length is 13 residues. V was clipped by 1 base and J by 5 bases, with 9 bases between them. Germline CDR1 is KGHSH and CDR2 is LQKENI. DNA for the CDR3: TGTGCCAGCTCACCACTGCGGACAGACGAGCAGTACTTC. Translated, it gives CASSPLRTDEQYF. The variable domain in full, with the rest retrieved from reference TRBV18 and TRBJ2-7, is NAGVMQNPRHLVRRRGQEARLRCSPMKGHSHVYWYRQLPEEGLKFMVYLQKENIIDESGMPKERFSAEFPKEGPSILRIQQVVRGDSAAYFCASSPLRTDEQYFGPGTRLTVT.

This clone was seen repeatedly, ten times or more. Distinct nucleotide sequences in the sample also encode this CDR3. The chain combines TRBV27 with TRBJ1-2; 9 bases map to TRBD1. With V trimmed by 5 bases and J by 5 bases, 3 bases remained unmatched. This CDR3 has 13 residues. The germline V gene encodes CDR1 MNHEY and CDR2 SMNVEV (reference sequence). CDR3 region: CASSKDRGYGYTF. CDR3 coding DNA: TGTGCCAGCAGTAAGGACAGGGGATATGGCTACACCTTC.

The V call is TRBV15, the J call TRBJ1-4, with D possibly matching TRBD1 (6 bases). Germline CDR1 and CDR2: LNHNV and YYDKDF (reference sequence). The CDR3 contains 15 residues. The germline V and J ends were trimmed by 3 bases and 7 bases, with 15 bases remaining between them. CDR3 sequence: CATSSLGAGSEKLFF. CDR3 in DNA: TGTGCCACCAGCAGCCTGGGGGCAGGGAGTGAAAAACTGTTTTTT.

The table lists this clone with a few counts. The chain has TRBV10-1 and TRBJ1-3; 8 bases agree with TRBD1. Germline CDR1 WNHNN, CDR2 SYGVQD (reference sequence). V lost 10 bases and J lost 8; bases outside the gene matches: 10. The CDR3 is made up of 13 amino acids. CDR3 DNA: TGCGCCAAATTCCGGGACAGGCGGCACACCATATATTTT. Translation: CAKFRDRRHTIYF.

The gene calls are TRBV5-4 and TRBJ2-3; tentatively, D is TRBD2 (5 bases). The length of the CDR3 is 16 residues. Per the germline V gene, CDR1 is SGHNT and CDR2 is YYREEE (reference sequence). Trimming took 3 bases from V and 2 from J, leaving 16 bases between them. The CDR3 region is CASSWGDYLNTDTQYF. The CDR3 DNA reads as TGTGCCAGCAGCTGGGGTGACTACCTGAACACAGATACGCAGTATTTT.

Concerning this clone: At one of its ends the junction is not consistent with the germline gene, which may arise from a read error. J is TRBJ1-5 and V is TRBV4-1; 8 bases are a match to TRBD1. Germline values: CDR1 MGHRA, CDR2 YSYEKL. The CDR3 length is 14 residues. Here the CDR3 reads CASSRDRGSQPQHF. Written as DNA, the CDR3 is TGTGCCAGCAGCCGAGACAGGGGTTCTCAGCCCCAGCATTTT.

The chain carries TRBV27 and TRBJ2-7, with 7 bases fitting TRBD2. In germline, CDR1 is MNHEY, CDR2 SMNVEV (reference sequence). The CDR3 contains 13 residues. CDR3 sequence reads: CVSSAREWDEQYV. The CDR3 DNA reads as TGTGTCAGCAGTGCGCGGGAGTGGGACGAGCAGTACGTC.

This chain joins TRBV6-4 and TRBJ2-3; D perhaps matches TRBD2 (6 bases). The germline CDR1 and CDR2 sequences are MRHNA and SNTAGT. Trimming took 2 bases from V and 1 from J, leaving 13 bases between them. This CDR3 spans 16 amino acids. CDR3 nucleotides: TGTGCCAGCAGTGACGGGGGAAGCGGGCGCACAGATACGCAGTATTTT. Protein sequence: CASSDGGSGRTDTQYF.

This chain uses TRBV6-1 with TRBJ1-5; D may be TRBD1 (6 bases). V was cut by 6 bases and J by 4 bases, with 16 bases left in between. This CDR3 is built from 15 residues. CDR1 and CDR2 (germline): MNHNS, SASEGT. In nucleotides, the CDR3 is TGTGCCAGCAGGTCCGGGACACTCATAAATCAGCCCCAGCATTTT. This sequence encodes CASRSGTLINQPQHF.

The chain recombines TRBV7-2 with TRBJ2-2; D is possibly TRBD2 (7 bases). Germline CDR1 SGHTA, CDR2 FQGNSA. CDR3 length: 15 amino acids. Trimming shortened V by 3 bases and J by 1 base, and 9 bases separated the two germline ends. CDR3 sequence (DNA): TGTGCCAGCAGCTTGAGGGGGGGGAACACCGGGGAGCTGTTTTTT. Translation: CASSLRGGNTGELFF.